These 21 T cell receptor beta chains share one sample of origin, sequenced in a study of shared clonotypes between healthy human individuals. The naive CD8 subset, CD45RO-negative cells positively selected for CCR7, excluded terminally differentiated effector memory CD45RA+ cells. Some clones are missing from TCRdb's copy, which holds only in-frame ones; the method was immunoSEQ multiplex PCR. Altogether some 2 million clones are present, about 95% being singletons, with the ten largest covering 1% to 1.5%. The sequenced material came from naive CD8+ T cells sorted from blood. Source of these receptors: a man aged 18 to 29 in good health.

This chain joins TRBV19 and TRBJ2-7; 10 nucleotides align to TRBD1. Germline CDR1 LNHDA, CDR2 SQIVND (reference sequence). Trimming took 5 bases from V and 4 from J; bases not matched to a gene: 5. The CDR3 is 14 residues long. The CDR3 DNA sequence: TGTGCCAGTAGTCCGACAGGGGGCTATTACGAGCAGTACTTC. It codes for CASSPTGGYYEQYF.

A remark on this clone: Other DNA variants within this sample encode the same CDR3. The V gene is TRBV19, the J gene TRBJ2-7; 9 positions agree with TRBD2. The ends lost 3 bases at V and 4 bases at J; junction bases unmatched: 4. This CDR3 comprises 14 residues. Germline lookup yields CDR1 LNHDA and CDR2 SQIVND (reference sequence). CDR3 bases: TGTGCCAGTAGTATTAGCGGGAGTCCGTACGAGCAGTACTTC. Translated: CASSISGSPYEQYF.

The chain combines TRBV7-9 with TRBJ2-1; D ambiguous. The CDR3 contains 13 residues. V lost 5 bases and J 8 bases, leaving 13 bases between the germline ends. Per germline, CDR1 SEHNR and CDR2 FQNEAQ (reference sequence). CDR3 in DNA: TGTGCCAGCAGCACCCCCCTCACAGATGAGCAGTTCTTC. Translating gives CASSTPLTDEQFF. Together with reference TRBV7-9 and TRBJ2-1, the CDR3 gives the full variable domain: DTGVSQNPRHKITKRGQNVTFRCDPISEHNRLYWYRQTLGQGPEFLTYFQNEAQLEKSRLLSDRFSAERPKGSFSTLEIQRTEQGDSAMYLCASSTPLTDEQFFGPGTRLTVL.

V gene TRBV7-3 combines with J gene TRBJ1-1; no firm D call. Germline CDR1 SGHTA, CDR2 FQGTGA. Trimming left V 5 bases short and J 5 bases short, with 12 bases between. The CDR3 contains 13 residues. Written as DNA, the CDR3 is TGTGCCAGCAGCATGGTCTCTGGGACTGAAGCTTTCTTT. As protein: CASSMVSGTEAFF.

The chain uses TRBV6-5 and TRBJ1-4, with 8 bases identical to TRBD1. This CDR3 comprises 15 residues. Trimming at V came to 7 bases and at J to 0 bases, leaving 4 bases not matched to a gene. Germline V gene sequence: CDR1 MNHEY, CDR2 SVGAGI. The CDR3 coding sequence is TGTGCCAGCAAAGAGACAGGGGCAACTAATGAAAAACTGTTTTTT. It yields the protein CASKETGATNEKLFF.

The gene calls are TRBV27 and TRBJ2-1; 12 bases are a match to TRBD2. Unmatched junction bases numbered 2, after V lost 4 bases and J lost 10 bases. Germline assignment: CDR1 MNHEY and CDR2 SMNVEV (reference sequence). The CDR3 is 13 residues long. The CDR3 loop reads CASSSGLAGEQFF. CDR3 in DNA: TGTGCCAGCAGTTCCGGACTAGCGGGGGAGCAGTTCTTC.

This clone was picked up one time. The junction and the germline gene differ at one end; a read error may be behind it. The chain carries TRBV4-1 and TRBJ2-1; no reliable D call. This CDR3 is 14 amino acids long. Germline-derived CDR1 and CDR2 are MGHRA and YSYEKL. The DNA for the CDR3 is TGCGCCAGCAGCCAAGAAGAAGCGTACAGTGAGCAGTTCTTC. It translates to CASSQEEAYSEQFF.

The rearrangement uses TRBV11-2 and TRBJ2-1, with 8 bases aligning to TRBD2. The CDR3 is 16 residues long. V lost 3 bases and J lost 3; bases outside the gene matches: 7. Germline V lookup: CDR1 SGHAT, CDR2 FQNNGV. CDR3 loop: CASSFKVAGFYNEQFF. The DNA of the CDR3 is TGTGCCAGCAGCTTTAAGGTAGCGGGGTTCTACAATGAGCAGTTCTTC.

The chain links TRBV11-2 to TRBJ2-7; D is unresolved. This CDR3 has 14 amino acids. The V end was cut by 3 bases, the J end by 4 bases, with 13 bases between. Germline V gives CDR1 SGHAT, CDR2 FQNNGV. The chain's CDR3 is CASSFDLLAYEQYF. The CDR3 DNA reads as TGTGCCAGCAGCTTTGATCTACTCGCATACGAGCAGTACTTC.

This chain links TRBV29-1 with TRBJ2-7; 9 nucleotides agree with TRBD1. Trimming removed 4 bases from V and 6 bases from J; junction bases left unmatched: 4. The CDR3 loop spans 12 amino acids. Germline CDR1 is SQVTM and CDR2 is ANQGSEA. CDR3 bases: TGCAGCGTTGGGACAGGGGTAGTCGAGCAGTACTTC. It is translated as CSVGTGVVEQYF.

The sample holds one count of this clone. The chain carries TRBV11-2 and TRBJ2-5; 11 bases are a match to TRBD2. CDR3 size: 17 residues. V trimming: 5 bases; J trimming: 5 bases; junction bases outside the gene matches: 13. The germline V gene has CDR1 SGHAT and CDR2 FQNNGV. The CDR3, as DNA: TGTGCCAGCAGCCTAGGTGGGCTAGCGGGAGGCAGGGAGACCCAGTACTTC. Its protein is CASSLGGLAGGRETQYF.

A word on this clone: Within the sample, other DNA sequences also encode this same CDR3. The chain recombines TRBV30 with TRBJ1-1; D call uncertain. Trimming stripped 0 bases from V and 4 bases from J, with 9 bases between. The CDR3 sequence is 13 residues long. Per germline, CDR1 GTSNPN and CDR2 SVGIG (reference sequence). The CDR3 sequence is CAWSVQTTTEAFF. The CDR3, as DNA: TGTGCCTGGAGTGTACAGACCACCACTGAAGCTTTCTTT.

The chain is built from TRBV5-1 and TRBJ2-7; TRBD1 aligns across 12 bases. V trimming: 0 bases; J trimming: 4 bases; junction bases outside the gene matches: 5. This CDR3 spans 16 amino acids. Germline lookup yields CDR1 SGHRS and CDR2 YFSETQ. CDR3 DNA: TGCGCCAGCAGCTTGGGCCCGGGACAGGGGGCTTACGAGCAGTACTTC. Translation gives CASSLGPGQGAYEQYF.

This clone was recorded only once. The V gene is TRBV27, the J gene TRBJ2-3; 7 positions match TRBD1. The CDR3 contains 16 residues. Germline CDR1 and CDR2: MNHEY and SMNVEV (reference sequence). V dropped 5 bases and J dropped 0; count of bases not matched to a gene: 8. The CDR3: CASSRTGWPSTDTQYF. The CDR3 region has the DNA TGTGCCAGCAGTCGGACAGGTTGGCCTAGCACAGATACGCAGTATTTT.

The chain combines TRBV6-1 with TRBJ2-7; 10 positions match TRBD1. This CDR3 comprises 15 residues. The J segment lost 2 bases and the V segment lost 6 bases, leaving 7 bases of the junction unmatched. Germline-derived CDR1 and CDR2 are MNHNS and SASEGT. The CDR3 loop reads CASRLDRGLPYEQYF. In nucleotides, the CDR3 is TGTGCCAGCAGATTAGACAGGGGGCTTCCCTACGAGCAGTACTTC.

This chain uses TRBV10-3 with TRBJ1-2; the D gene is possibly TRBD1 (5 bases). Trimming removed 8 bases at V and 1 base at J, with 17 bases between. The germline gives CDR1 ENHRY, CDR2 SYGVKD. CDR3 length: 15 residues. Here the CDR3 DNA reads TGTGCCATCCGGGAAGGAACAGGAAATAACTATGGCTACACCTTC. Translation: CAIREGTGNNYGYTF.

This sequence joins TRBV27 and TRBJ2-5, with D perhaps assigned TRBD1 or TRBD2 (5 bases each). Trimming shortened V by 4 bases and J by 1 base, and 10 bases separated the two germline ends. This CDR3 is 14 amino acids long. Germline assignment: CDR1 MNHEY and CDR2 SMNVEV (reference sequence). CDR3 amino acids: CASSSVGGQETQYF. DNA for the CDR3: TGTGCCAGCAGTTCCGTTGGGGGCCAAGAGACCCAGTACTTC.

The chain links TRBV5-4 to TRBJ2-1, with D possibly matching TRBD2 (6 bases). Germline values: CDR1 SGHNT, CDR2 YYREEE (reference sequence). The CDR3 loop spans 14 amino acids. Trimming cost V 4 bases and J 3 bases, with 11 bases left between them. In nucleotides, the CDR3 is TGTGCCAGCAGCCTTGGAGGGTACTACAATGAGCAGTTCTTC. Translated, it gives CASSLGGYYNEQFF.

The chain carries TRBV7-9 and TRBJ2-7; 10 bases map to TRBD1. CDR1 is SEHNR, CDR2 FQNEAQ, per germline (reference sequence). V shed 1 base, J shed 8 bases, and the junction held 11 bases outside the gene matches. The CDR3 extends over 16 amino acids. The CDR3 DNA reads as TGTGCCAGCAGCTTAGATCAGGGACAGGGGCGAAAAAAGCAGTACTTC. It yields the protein CASSLDQGQGRKKQYF.

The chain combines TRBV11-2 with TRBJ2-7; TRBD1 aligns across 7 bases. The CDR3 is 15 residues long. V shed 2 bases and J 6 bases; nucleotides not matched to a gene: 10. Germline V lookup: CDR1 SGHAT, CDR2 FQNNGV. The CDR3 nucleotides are TGTGCCAGCAGCTTAATCCGGACAGGAGGTGGCGAGCAGTACTTC. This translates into CASSLIRTGGGEQYF. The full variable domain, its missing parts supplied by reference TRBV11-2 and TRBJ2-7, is EAGVAQSPRYKIIEKRQSVAFWCNPISGHATLYWYQQILGQGPKLLIQFQNNGVVDDSQLPKDRFSAERLKGVDSTLKIQPAKLEDSAVYLCASSLIRTGGGEQYFGPGTRLTVT.

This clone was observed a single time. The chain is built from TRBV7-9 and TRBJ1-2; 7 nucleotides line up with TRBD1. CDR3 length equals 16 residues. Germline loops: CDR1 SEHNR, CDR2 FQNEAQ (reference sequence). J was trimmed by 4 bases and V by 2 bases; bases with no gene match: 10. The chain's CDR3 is CASSLSDRASSYGYTF. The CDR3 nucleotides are TGTGCCAGCAGCTTAAGTGACAGGGCGAGCAGCTATGGCTACACCTTC.